Listed here are 14 T cell receptor beta chains from one sample, sequenced in a study of cytomegalovirus exposure and HLA in healthy donors. This PCR relied on a set of 60 Vbeta primers and 13 Jbeta primers. Method: immunoSEQ multiplex PCR; TCRdb's copy keeps in-frame clones and lacks some. The profile shows 150,000 or so clones, 82% of them singletons. Sequencing used PBMCs. These receptors were collected from a male donor in good health and CMV-seropositive.

This clone was seen once. The rearrangement links TRBV5-1 to TRBJ2-1; D might be TRBD1 (5 bases). Germline V gene data show CDR1 as SGHRS and CDR2 as YFSETQ. The germline V and J ends were trimmed by 4 bases and 0 bases, with 11 bases remaining between them. CDR3 length: 15 amino acids. CDR3 residues: CASSLLGDSYNEQFF. The CDR3 coding sequence is TGCGCCAGCAGCCTCCTAGGGGACTCCTACAATGAGCAGTTCTTC.

The chain uses TRBV2 and TRBJ1-5; no clear D. This CDR3 spans 13 amino acids. Trimming cost V 6 bases and J 10 bases, with 16 bases left between them. CDR1 and CDR2 (germline): SNHLY, FYNNEI. The CDR3 region has the DNA TGTGCCAGCAGCCCCCGAGAACCTTCCCCCCAGCATTTT. Translating gives CASSPREPSPQHF.

The chain carries TRBV5-4 and TRBJ1-6, with TRBD1 matching 7 bases. Germline V lookup: CDR1 SGHNT, CDR2 YYREEE (reference sequence). V lost 3 bases, J lost 5 bases, and 5 bases stayed unmatched. The CDR3 is 15 residues long. For the CDR3, the DNA is TGTGCCAGCAGCTCAAGGACAGGAGATAATTCACCCCTCCACTTT. As protein: CASSSRTGDNSPLHF.

CDR3 amino acids: CASSAPGQNTEAFF. In nucleotides, the CDR3 is TGTGCCAGCAGCGCCCCCGGTCAGAACACTGAAGCTTTCTTT. This rearrangement joins TRBV9 to TRBJ1-1; D gene uncertain. Trimming stripped 3 bases from V and 1 base from J, with 10 bases between. The CDR3 loop spans 14 amino acids. CDR1 and CDR2 (germline): SGDLS, YYNGEE.

This clone was counted once. The chain joins TRBV10-3 to TRBJ1-2; possibly TRBD1 for D (6 bases). CDR3 length: 17 residues. V gave up 3 bases and J gave up 0 bases, with 17 bases separating them. Germline V gene sequence: CDR1 ENHRY, CDR2 SYGVKD. The DNA for the CDR3 is TGTGCCATCAGTGACCCCGACGGGGGGCCTTCTAACTATGGCTACACCTTC. Protein product: CAISDPDGGPSNYGYTF.

This chain connects TRBV28 to TRBJ2-5; D uncertain. There are 15 residues in the CDR3. V dropped 5 bases and J dropped 4 bases, with 17 bases sitting between them. Germline V gives CDR1 MDHEN, CDR2 SYDVKM. DNA for the CDR3: TGTGCCAGCAGTGGGCTACTCCCCTCTGGAGAGACCCAGTACTTC. This gives the protein CASSGLLPSGETQYF.

This rearrangement joins TRBV19 to TRBJ1-1, with unresolved D. CDR3 length equals 15 residues. V lost 5 bases, J lost 1 base, and 14 bases lay in between. In germline, CDR1 is LNHDA, CDR2 SQIVND (reference sequence). In DNA form, the CDR3 reads TGTGCCAGTAGTCTCCTCCCTCAGTCGAACACTGAAGCTTTCTTT. As protein: CASSLLPQSNTEAFF.

The chain uses TRBV19 and TRBJ1-4, with D hard to call. The V and J ends lost 3 bases and 8 bases respectively, with 13 bases between them. Germline values: CDR1 LNHDA, CDR2 SQIVND (reference sequence). CDR3 length equals 14 residues. The CDR3 DNA reads TGTGCCAGTAGTATGAACACGGCGGGGGAAAAACTGTTTTTT. The encoded protein is CASSMNTAGEKLFF.

J is TRBJ2-1 and V is TRBV11-2; TRBD2 matches at 7 bases. This CDR3 is built from 14 residues. Germline trimming cut 4 bases from V and 10 bases from J; bases unmatched to any gene: 10. The germline V gene has CDR1 SGHAT and CDR2 FQNNGV. The CDR3 bases are TGTGCCAGCAGCTCCCCCAGACTAGCCAACGAGCAGTTCTTC. As protein: CASSSPRLANEQFF. The entire variable domain, with the rest obtained from reference TRBV11-2 and TRBJ2-1, is as follows: EAGVAQSPRYKIIEKRQSVAFWCNPISGHATLYWYQQILGQGPKLLIQFQNNGVVDDSQLPKDRFSAERLKGVDSTLKIQPAKLEDSAVYLCASSSPRLANEQFFGPGTRLTVL.

CDR3 nucleotides: TGCAGCGTTAACCCAGGGGCCAGGGGTGAAGCTTTCTTT. Its translation is CSVNPGARGEAFF. The gene calls are TRBV29-1 and TRBJ1-1, with D possibly TRBD1 on 6 matching bases. CDR1 and CDR2 from the germline V gene are SQVTM and ANQGSEA. The CDR3 length is 13 residues. Deletions cut 5 bases from V and 7 bases from J, with 17 bases between.

This clone turned up a few times. V gene TRBV5-1 combines with J gene TRBJ2-7, with TRBD1 matching over 9 bases. Germline-derived CDR1 and CDR2 are SGHRS and YFSETQ. This CDR3 contains 16 residues. V was pared by 3 bases and J by 4 bases, with 11 bases of the junction left unmatched. The chain's CDR3 is CASSYTGGSRGYEQYF. CDR3 nucleotide sequence: TGCGCCAGCAGCTACACAGGGGGCAGCCGGGGTTACGAGCAGTACTTC.

The J gene is TRBJ2-7, the V gene TRBV6-6; unclear D gene. Trimming took 2 bases from V and 5 from J, leaving 13 bases between them. The CDR3 length is 14 residues. Germline-derived CDR1 and CDR2 are MNHNY and SVGAGI (reference sequence). CDR3 in amino acids: CASSYPQVTHEQYF. The CDR3 region has the DNA TGTGCCAGCAGTTACCCTCAGGTTACACACGAGCAGTACTTC.

The chain recombines TRBV30 with TRBJ1-2; D is unresolved. The CDR3 has 14 residues. Germline CDR1 reads GTSNPN; CDR2 reads SVGIG (reference sequence). Trimming left V 3 bases short and J 2 bases short, with 13 bases between. In DNA form, the CDR3 reads TGTGCCTGGAGGGCTCGCGGTGGAAACTATGGCTACACCTTC. Its translation is CAWRARGGNYGYTF. Looking up the rest from reference TRBV30 and TRBJ1-2 gives the full variable domain: SQTIHQWPATLVQPVGSPLSLECTVEGTSNPNLYWYRQAAGRGLQLLFYSVGIGQISSEVPQNLSASRPQDRQFILSSKKLLLSDSGFYLCAWRARGGNYGYTFGSGTRLTVV.

The chain joins TRBV5-5 to TRBJ1-1, with 7 bases aligning to TRBD1. CDR1 and CDR2 (germline): SGHKS, YYEKEE (reference sequence). The CDR3 runs to 16 residues. V trimming: 1 base; J trimming: 0 bases; junction bases outside the gene matches: 6. CDR3 coding DNA: TGTGCCAGCAGCTTGTGGGACAGAAATTTGAACACTGAAGCTTTCTTT. Protein sequence: CASSLWDRNLNTEAFF. Full variable domain (missing parts from reference TRBV5-5 and TRBJ1-1): DAGVTQSPTHLIKTRGQQVTLRCSPISGHKSVSWYQQVLGQGPQFIFQYYEKEERGRGNFPDRFSARQFPNYSSELNVNALLLGDSALYLCASSLWDRNLNTEAFFGQGTRLTVV.